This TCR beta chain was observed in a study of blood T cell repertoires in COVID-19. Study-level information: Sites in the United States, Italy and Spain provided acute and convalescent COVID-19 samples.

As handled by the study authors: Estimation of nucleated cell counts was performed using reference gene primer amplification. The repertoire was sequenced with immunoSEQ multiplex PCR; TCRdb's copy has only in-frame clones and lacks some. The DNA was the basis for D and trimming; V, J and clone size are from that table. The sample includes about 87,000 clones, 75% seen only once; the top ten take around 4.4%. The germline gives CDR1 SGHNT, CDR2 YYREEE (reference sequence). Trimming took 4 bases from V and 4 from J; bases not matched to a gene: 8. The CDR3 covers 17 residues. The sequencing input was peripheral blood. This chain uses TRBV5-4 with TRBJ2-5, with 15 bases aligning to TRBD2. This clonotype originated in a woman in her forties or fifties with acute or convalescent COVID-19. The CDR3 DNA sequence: TGTGCCAGCAGCCCGGGACTAGCGGGGGGACCGGGAGAGACCCAGTACTTC. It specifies CASSPGLAGGPGETQYF.